This record looks at one TCR beta chain sequence and its context. The antigen remains unidentified. Only CD45RO-negative cells positively selected for CCR7 counted as naive CD8 cells, so terminally differentiated effector memory CD45RA+ cells were excluded. This entry is derived from a study of shared clonotypes between healthy human individuals. Study-wide results and caveats: Exclusively blood specimens were collected; tissue repertoires likely differ. The donor pool, a small one, limited the genetic and exposure-history diversity represented.

V was pared by 0 bases and J by 4 bases, with 13 bases between. CDR1 is LGHNA and CDR2 is YSLEER in the germline V gene. This CDR3 contains 16 residues. Profiling relied on immunoSEQ multiplex PCR, and the TCRdb table lists in-frame clones only, not all of them. The profile shows more than 2 million clones, about 95% of them singletons. This clonotype originated in a man aged 18 to 35 in good health. Sequencing was carried out using naive CD8+ T cells sorted from blood. V and J are TRBV4-3 and TRBJ1-3; D ambiguous. CDR3 bases: TGCGCCAGCAGCCAAGAACCCGGGAGGGAAGGAAACACCATATATTTT. Protein sequence: CASSQEPGREGNTIYF.